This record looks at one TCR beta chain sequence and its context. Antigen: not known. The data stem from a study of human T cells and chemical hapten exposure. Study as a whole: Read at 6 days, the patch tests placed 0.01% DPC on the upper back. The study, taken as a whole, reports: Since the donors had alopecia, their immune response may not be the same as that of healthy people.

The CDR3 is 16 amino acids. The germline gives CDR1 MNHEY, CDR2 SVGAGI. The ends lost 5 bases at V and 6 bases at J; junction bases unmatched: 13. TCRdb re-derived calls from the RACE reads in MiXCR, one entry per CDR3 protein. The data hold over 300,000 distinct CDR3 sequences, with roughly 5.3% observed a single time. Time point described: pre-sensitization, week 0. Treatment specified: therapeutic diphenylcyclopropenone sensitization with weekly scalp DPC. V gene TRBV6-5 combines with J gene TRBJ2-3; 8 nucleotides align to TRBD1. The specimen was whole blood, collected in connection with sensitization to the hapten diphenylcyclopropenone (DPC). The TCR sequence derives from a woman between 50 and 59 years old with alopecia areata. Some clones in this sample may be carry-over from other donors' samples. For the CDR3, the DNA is TGTGCCAGCAGTCTCCGGCCGACAGGGGTCTTGGATACGCAGTATTTT. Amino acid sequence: CASSLRPTGVLDTQYF.